This TCR beta chain was found in a study of blood T cell repertoires in COVID-19. Study summary: The cDNA or gDNA used as material had been derived from T cells, B-cell-depleted T cells, or PBMCs.

As processed by the authors: Nucleated cell number was recorded as an estimate derived from reference gene primer amplification. The table came from immunoSEQ multiplex PCR; TCRdb's copy has only in-frame clones and leaves some out. That table gives V, J and clone size, and the DNA gave D and trimming. The repertoire holds about 72,000 clones, with 82% as singletons. This CDR3 has 18 amino acids. After removal of 5 bases from V and 4 bases from J, the junction contained 12 bases not matched to a gene. CDR1 is SGHTA and CDR2 is FQGNSA in the germline V gene. The clonotype comes from a human donor in a cohort sampled during active COVID-19. The chain joins TRBV7-2 to TRBJ2-3; TRBD2 matches 13 bases. Sequenced sample: peripheral blood. CDR3 nucleotide sequence: TGTGCCAGCAGCCAGCCCACTAGCGGGGGGGGCGGGGCAGATACGCAGTATTTT. Protein product: CASSQPTSGGGGADTQYF.